This TCR beta chain derives from a study of OX40 agonist ivuxolimab in advanced cancers. Study outcomes and limitations: Blood T cells, both CD4+ and CD8+, expanded clonally by week 6 at 0.1 to 3.0 mg/kg.

Between the trimmed V and J ends, which lost 5 bases and 0 bases, there was a span of 11 bases. Germline lookup yields CDR1 LNHDA and CDR2 SQIVND (reference sequence). The CDR3 is 15 amino acids. As for this clone: Its target is unknown.

The assay was immunoSEQ multiplex PCR, and TCRdb's table has in-frame clones only and misses some. The table lists around 80,000 clones, 65% to 90% of them singletons, with 3.1% in the top ten. The sequence was collected from an adult with an advanced solid tumor such as melanoma, head and neck, liver or kidney cancer. The chain has TRBV19 and TRBJ2-1, with D uncertain. Sample: CD4+ or CD8+ T cells sorted from blood, taken in a trial of the OX40 agonist ivuxolimab. CDR3 sequence: CASSRTVFSYNEQFF. DNA for the CDR3: TGTGCCAGTAGTCGCACAGTTTTCTCCTACAATGAGCAGTTCTTC.